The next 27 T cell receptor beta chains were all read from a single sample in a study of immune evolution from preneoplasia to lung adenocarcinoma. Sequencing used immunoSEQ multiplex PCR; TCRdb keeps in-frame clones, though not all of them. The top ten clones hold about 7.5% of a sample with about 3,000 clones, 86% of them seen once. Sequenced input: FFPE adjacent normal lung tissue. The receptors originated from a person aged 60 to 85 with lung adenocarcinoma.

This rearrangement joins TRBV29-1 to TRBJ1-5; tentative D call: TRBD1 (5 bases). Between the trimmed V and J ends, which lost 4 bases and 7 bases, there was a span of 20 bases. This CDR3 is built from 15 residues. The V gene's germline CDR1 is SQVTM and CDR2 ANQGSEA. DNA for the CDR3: TGCAGCGTTGTGGAAGGTCGGGGGGAGAACCAGCCCCAGCATTTT. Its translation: CSVVEGRGENQPQHF.

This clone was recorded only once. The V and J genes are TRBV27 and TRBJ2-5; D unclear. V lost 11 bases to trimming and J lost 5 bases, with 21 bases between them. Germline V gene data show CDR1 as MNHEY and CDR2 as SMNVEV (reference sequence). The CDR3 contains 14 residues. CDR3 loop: CAGKPRRADETQYF. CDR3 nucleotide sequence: TGTGCCGGCAAACCCCGCCGGGCTGACGAGACCCAGTACTTC.

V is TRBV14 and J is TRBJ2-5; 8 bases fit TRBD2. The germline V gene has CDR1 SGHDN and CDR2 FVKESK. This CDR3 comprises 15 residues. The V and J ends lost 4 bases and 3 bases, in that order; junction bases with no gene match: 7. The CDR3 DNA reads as TGTGCCAGCAGCCGCGCCGGGACTAGAAAAGAGACCCAGTACTTC. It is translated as CASSRAGTRKETQYF.

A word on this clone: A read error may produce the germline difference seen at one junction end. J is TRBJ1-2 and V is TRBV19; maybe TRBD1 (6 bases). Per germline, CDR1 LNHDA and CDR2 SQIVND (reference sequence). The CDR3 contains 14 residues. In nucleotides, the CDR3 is TGTGCCGGTAGTATGGACAGCTTGGTATATGGCTACACCTTC. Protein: CAGSMDSLVYGYTF.

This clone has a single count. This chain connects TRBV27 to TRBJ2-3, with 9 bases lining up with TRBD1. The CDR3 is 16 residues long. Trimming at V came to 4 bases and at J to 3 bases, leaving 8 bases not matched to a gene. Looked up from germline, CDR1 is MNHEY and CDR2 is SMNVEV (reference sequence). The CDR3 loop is CASSSRGGTGTDTQYF. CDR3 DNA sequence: TGTGCCAGCAGTTCAAGGGGGGGGACAGGGACAGATACGCAGTATTTT.

CDR3 sequence (DNA): TGTGCCACCAGCAGGGCCTCAGGTAGCAGCGACGAGCAGTACTTC. Encoded protein: CATSRASGSSDEQYF. The chain uses TRBV15 and TRBJ2-7; D is uncertain. V lost 3 bases to trimming and J lost 5 bases, with 17 bases between them. The CDR3 is made up of 15 amino acids. CDR1 and CDR2 from the germline V gene are LNHNV and YYDKDF (reference sequence).

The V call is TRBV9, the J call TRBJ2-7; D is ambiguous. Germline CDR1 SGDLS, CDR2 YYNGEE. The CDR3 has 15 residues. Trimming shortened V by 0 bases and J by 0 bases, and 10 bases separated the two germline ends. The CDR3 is CASSVGAEGSYEQYF. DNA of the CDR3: TGTGCCAGCAGCGTAGGCGCCGAAGGCTCCTACGAGCAGTACTTC.

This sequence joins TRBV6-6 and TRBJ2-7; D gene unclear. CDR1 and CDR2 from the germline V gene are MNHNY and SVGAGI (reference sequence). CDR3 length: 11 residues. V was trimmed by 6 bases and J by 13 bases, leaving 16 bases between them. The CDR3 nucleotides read TGTGCCAGCAGCCCGGACCAGCACGTTTACTTC. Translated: CASSPDQHVYF.

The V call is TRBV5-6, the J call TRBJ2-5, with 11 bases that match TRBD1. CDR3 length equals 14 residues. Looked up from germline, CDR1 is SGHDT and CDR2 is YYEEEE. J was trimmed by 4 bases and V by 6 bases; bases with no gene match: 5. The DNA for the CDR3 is TGTGCCAGCAACCCGGACAGGGGGCCAGAGACCCAGTACTTC. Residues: CASNPDRGPETQYF.

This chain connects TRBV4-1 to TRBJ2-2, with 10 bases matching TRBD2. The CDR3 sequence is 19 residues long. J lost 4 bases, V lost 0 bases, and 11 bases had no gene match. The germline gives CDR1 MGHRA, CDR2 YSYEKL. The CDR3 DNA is TGCGCCAGCAGCCAAGATCGGCGAGCGGGGGGGCCTGGCACCGGGGAGCTGTTTTTT. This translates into CASSQDRRAGGPGTGELFF.

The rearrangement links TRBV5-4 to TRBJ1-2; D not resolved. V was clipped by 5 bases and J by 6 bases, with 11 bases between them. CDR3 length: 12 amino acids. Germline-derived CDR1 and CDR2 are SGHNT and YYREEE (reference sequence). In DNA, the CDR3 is TGTGCCAGCAGTTATCAAAGAGATGGCTACACCTTC. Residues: CASSYQRDGYTF.

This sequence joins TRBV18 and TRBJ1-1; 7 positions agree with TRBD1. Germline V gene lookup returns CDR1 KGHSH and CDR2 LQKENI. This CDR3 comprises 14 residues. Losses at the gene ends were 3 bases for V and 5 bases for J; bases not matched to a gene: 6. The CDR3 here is CASSPPTGSTEAFF. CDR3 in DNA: TGTGCCAGCTCACCCCCGACAGGGAGTACTGAAGCTTTCTTT.

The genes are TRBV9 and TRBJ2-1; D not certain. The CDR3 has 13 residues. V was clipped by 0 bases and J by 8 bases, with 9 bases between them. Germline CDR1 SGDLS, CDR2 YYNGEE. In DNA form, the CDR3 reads TGTGCCAGCAGCGTAGAAGGATGGGATGAGCAGTTCTTC. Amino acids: CASSVEGWDEQFF.

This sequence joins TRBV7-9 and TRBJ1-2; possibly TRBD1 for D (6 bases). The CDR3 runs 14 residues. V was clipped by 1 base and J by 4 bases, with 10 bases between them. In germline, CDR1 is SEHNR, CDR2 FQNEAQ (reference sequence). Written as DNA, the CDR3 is TGTGCCAGCAGCTTAGGAGGACAGATCTATGGCTACACCTTC. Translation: CASSLGGQIYGYTF. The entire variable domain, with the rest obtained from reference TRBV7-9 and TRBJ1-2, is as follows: DTGVSQNPRHKITKRGQNVTFRCDPISEHNRLYWYRQTLGQGPEFLTYFQNEAQLEKSRLLSDRFSAERPKGSFSTLEIQRTEQGDSAMYLCASSLGGQIYGYTFGSGTRLTVV.

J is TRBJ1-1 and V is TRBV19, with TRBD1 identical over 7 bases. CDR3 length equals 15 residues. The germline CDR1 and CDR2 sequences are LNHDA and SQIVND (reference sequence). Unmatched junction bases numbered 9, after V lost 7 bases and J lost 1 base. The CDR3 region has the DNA TGTGCCAGTACCTGGGACAGCGGATCGAACACTGAAGCTTTCTTT. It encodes CASTWDSGSNTEAFF. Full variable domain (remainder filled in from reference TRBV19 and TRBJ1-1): DGGITQSPKYLFRKEGQNVTLSCEQNLNHDAMYWYRQDPGQGLRLIYYSQIVNDFQKGDIAEGYSVSREKKESFPLTVTSAQKNPTAFYLCASTWDSGSNTEAFFGQGTRLTVV.

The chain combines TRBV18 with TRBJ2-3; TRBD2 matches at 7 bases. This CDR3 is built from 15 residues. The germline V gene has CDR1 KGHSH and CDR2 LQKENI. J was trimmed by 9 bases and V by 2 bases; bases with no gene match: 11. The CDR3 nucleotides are TGTGCCAGCTCACCAACTGCACGACTAGCCGACACGCAGTATTTT. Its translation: CASSPTARLADTQYF.

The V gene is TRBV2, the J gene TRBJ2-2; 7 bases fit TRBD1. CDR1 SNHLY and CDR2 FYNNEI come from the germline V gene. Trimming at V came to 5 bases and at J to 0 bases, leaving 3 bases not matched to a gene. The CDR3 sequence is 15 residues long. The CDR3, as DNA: TGTGCCAGCAGTACACAGGGGCCGAACACCGGGGAGCTGTTTTTT. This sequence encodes CASSTQGPNTGELFF. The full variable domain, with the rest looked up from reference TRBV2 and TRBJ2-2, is EPEVTQTPSHQVTQMGQEVILRCVPISNHLYFYWYRQILGQKVEFLVSFYNNEISEKSEIFDDQFSVERPDGSNFTLKIRSTKLEDSAMYFCASSTQGPNTGELFFGEGSRLTVL.

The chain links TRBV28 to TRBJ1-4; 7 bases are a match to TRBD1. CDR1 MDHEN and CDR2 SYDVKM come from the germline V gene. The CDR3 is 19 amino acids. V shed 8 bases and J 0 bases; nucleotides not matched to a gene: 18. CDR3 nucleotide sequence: TGTGCCAGCGGCTTAACTAGAGGGGGCAGACTCACAACTAATGAAAAACTGTTTTTT. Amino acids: CASGLTRGGRLTTNEKLFF.

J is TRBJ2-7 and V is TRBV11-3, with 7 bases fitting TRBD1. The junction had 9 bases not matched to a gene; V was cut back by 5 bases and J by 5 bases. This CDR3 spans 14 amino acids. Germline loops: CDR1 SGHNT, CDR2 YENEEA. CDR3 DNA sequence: TGTGCCAGCAGCCCAAGCAGCACAGGGGACGAGCAGTACTTC. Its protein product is CASSPSSTGDEQYF.

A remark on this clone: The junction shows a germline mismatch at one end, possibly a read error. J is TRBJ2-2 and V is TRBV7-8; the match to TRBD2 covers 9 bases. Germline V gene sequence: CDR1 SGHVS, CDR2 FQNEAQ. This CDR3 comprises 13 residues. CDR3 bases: TGTGCCAGCAGCTTAGTAGTGCTAGCGGGGCCCTCTTTT. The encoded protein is CASSLVVLAGPSF.

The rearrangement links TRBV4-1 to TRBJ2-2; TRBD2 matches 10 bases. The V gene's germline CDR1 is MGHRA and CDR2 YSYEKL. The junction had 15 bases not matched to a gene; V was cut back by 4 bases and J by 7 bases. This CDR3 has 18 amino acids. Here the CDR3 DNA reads TGCGCCAGCAGCCCAGACCCGGGAGCGGGGGGGCCGGACGGGGAGCTGTTTTTT. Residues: CASSPDPGAGGPDGELFF.

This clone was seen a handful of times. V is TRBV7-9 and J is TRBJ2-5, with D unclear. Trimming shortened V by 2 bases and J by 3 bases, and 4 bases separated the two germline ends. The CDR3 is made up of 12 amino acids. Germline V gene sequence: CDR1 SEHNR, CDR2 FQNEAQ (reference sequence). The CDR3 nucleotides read TGTGCCAGCAGCTTACAGGAAGAGACCCAGTACTTC. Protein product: CASSLQEETQYF.

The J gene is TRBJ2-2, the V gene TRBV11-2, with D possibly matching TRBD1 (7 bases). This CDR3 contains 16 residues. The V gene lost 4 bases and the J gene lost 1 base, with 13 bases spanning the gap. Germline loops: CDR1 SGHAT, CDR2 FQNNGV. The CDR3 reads CASSYRQGLNTGELFF. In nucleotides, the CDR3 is TGTGCCAGCAGCTACAGACAGGGACTGAACACCGGGGAGCTGTTTTTT.

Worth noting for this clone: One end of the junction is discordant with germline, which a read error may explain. CDR3 residues: CASSLAGDRGHRF. CDR3 coding DNA: TGTGCCAGCAGCTTGGCGGGTGACAGGGGACACCGGTTC. This chain joins TRBV5-4 and TRBJ2-7, with 8 bases fitting TRBD1. The CDR3 extends over 13 amino acids. Germline CDR1 reads SGHNT; CDR2 reads YYREEE (reference sequence).

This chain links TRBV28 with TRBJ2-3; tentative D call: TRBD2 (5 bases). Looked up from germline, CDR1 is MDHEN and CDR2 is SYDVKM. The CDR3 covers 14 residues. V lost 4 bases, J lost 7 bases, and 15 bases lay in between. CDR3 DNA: TGTGCCAGCAGTTCCGGGAACCCACACAATACGCAGTATTTT. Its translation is CASSSGNPHNTQYF. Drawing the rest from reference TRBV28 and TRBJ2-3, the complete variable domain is DVKVTQSSRYLVKRTGEKVFLECVQDMDHENMFWYRQDPGLGLRLIYFSYDVKMKEKGDIPEGYSVSREKKERFSLILESASTNQTSMYLCASSSGNPHNTQYFGPGTRLTVL.

For the CDR3, the DNA is TGTGCCAGCAGTTTACCTAGCGGGGGCCAAGAGACCCAGTACTTC. Translating gives CASSLPSGGQETQYF. The rearrangement links TRBV28 to TRBJ2-5; 10 bases map to TRBD2. The V segment lost 2 bases and the J segment 1 base; nucleotides outside the gene matches: 1. Germline V gene data show CDR1 as MDHEN and CDR2 as SYDVKM. This CDR3 spans 15 amino acids.

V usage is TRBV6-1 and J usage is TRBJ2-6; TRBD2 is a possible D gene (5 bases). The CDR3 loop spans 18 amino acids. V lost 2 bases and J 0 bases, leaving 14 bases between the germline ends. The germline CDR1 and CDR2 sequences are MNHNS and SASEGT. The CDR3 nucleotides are TGTGCCAGCAGTGAAAGGTGGCCCGCGGGCTCTGGGGCCAACGTCCTGACTTTC. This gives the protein CASSERWPAGSGANVLTF.